Reported below is one T cell receptor beta chain. What it binds is unknown. This entry is derived from a study of cytomegalovirus exposure and HLA in healthy donors. Findings and limits, study-wide: In an earlier analysis, in 587 donors, most V segments appeared productive either ~87% or ~30% of the time. TCR beta V- and J-gene trimming was later associated with a missense DCLRE1C variant. Further analysis, carried out later, found HLA-associated TCR beta chains more clonally expanded than equally common other chains. CMV serostatus was the only immune exposure information that was available.

The PCR contained 60 Vbeta and 13 Jbeta primers. Assay: immunoSEQ multiplex PCR; the TCRdb copy retains only in-frame clones and omits some. The profile shows some 220,000 clones, around four fifths of them singletons. The source of this sequence is an older woman in good health and CMV-seropositive. Sequenced sample: PBMCs.

Written as DNA, the CDR3 is TGTGCCAGCAGGAGGGGGCAAGCGAACACCGGGGAGCTGTTTTTT. Protein sequence: CASRRGQANTGELFF. V and J are TRBV6-1 and TRBJ2-2, with TRBD1 identical over 7 bases. The CDR3 loop spans 15 amino acids. V shed 6 bases, J shed 0 bases, and the junction held 4 bases outside the gene matches. Germline CDR1 and CDR2: MNHNS and SASEGT.